This T cell receptor (beta chain) was profiled in a study of T cell responses to AZD1222 COVID-19 vaccine. Turning to the study itself: Doses given second, at about 4 or about 12 weeks, were pooled.

On this clone itself: As yet, its antigen is unknown.

Study conclusions and caveats: Donors were chiefly white British, with a greater number of females, and clonal diversity was perhaps underestimated. Repertoire sampling was restricted to post-peak T cell response timepoints. Distributed over spike, vaccine-associated CD4 TCRs predominated at 160-218 and 743-854.

Germline CDR1 reads KGHSH; CDR2 reads LQKENI. The V gene lost 3 bases and the J gene lost 1 base, with 9 bases spanning the gap. The CDR3 contains 14 residues. Assay: immunoSEQ multiplex PCR; the TCRdb copy retains only in-frame clones and omits some. The table has 95,000 to 150,000 clones, almost 95% seen once. The sequence was collected from an adult in good health. Sample: peripheral blood, taken on day 0 of AZD1222 vaccination. The chain employs TRBV18 and TRBJ1-1; no firm D call. CDR3: CASSPTSPNTEAFF. The CDR3 nucleotides are TGTGCCAGCTCACCTACGAGTCCGAACACTGAAGCTTTCTTT.